This TCR beta chain was observed in a study of identifying expanded T cells in peripheral blood. The CDR3 has 13 amino acids. CDR1 and CDR2 from the germline V gene are MNHEY and SMNVEV (reference sequence). The germline V and J ends were trimmed by 3 bases and 3 bases, with 9 bases remaining between them. Data came from immunoSEQ multiplex PCR; TCRdb stores just in-frame clones and leaves some out. Seen here are around 120,000 clones, approximately 88% observed once, and the top ten hold approximately 3%. This TCR was sampled from a person aged 18-70 years in good health. This sequence joins TRBV27 and TRBJ2-7; D gene uncertain. Sequenced: blood. CDR3 sequence reads: CASSFGPFYEQYF. CDR3 bases: TGTGCCAGCAGTTTTGGGCCCTTCTACGAGCAGTACTTC.